Listed here are 8 T cell receptor beta chains from one sample, sequenced in a study of blood T cell repertoires in COVID-19. This table comes from immunoSEQ multiplex PCR, and its TCRdb copy is limited to in-frame clones, with some not included. The sample lists some 130,000 clones; more than 60% were seen once. The sequencing sample was made of peripheral blood. All receptors derive from a woman aged 70-85 years with acute or convalescent COVID-19.

This chain joins TRBV7-2 and TRBJ1-5; possible D gene TRBD1, 6 bases. V was cut by 1 base and J by 1 base, with 11 bases left in between. Germline V gives CDR1 SGHTA, CDR2 FQGNSA. CDR3 length equals 16 residues. This chain's CDR3 is CASSLGYRESNQPQHF. The CDR3 DNA is TGTGCCAGCAGCTTAGGATACAGGGAGAGCAATCAGCCCCAGCATTTT. The complete variable domain, with remaining parts taken from reference TRBV7-2 and TRBJ1-5, reads GAGVSQSPSNKVTEKGKDVELRCDPISGHTALYWYRQSLGQGLEFLIYFQGNSAPDKSGLPSDRFSAERTGGSVSTLTIQRTQQEDSAVYLCASSLGYRESNQPQHFGDGTRLSIL.

This chain uses TRBV9 with TRBJ2-7; D possibly corresponds to TRBD1 (6 bases). The germline CDR1 and CDR2 sequences are SGDLS and YYNGEE. Trimming took off 4 bases at V and 0 bases at J, with 17 bases between the two ends. The CDR3 runs 16 residues. DNA for the CDR3: TGTGCCAGCAGCCTCCATCCGACAGGACTCTCCTACGAGCAGTACTTC. Translation: CASSLHPTGLSYEQYF.

The V gene is TRBV18, the J gene TRBJ1-4, with D tentatively TRBD1 (5 bases). V lost 2 bases and J 4 bases, leaving 11 bases between the germline ends. The germline V gene has CDR1 KGHSH and CDR2 LQKENI. The length of the CDR3 is 15 residues. Here the CDR3 DNA reads TGTGCCAGCTCACCATCCGGGGGACTTAATGAAAAACTGTTTTTT. Its translation is CASSPSGGLNEKLFF.

The rearrangement links TRBV7-9 to TRBJ2-3; D could derive from TRBD1 or TRBD2 (10 bases each). Between the trimmed V and J ends, which lost 5 bases and 0 bases, there was a span of 33 bases. From germline, CDR1 is SEHNR and CDR2 FQNEAQ (reference sequence). The CDR3 has 22 residues. CDR3 nucleotide sequence: TGTGCCAGCAGCATTTCACGGGACAGGGGTATCAGCGGGAGGGACAGCACAGATACGCAGTATTTT. The encoded protein is CASSISRDRGISGRDSTDTQYF.

The chain has TRBV5-4 and TRBJ1-1, with D unresolved. Trimming removed 7 bases at V and 1 base at J, with 17 bases between. Germline V CDR1 and CDR2: SGHNT, YYREEE (reference sequence). This CDR3 spans 15 amino acids. This chain's CDR3 is CASSSGPRKNTEAFF. For the CDR3, the DNA is TGTGCCAGCTCCAGCGGCCCGAGGAAGAACACTGAAGCTTTCTTT.

A note on this clone: This sample also contains other DNA sequences that code for the same CDR3. V and J are TRBV18 and TRBJ1-1, with D perhaps TRBD1 (5 bases). Germline lookup yields CDR1 KGHSH and CDR2 LQKENI. The CDR3 sequence is 12 residues long. Trimming shortened V by 3 bases and J by 8 bases, and 10 bases separated the two germline ends. The CDR3 is CASSPLQGEAFF. CDR3 nucleotide sequence: TGTGCCAGCTCACCCTTGCAGGGAGAAGCTTTCTTT.

The chain recombines TRBV5-1 with TRBJ1-6; TRBD1 matches at 9 bases. The J segment lost 8 bases and the V segment lost 3 bases, leaving 6 bases of the junction unmatched. Germline V CDR1 and CDR2: SGHRS, YFSETQ. There are 15 residues in the CDR3. The CDR3 protein is CASSSMTGGDSPLHF. The CDR3 DNA follows: TGCGCCAGCAGCTCCATGACAGGGGGAGATTCACCCCTCCACTTT.

This clone was observed at least ten times. The chain employs TRBV19 and TRBJ1-4, with unresolved D. CDR1 is LNHDA and CDR2 is SQIVND in the germline V gene (reference sequence). The CDR3 length is 16 residues. V shed 3 bases and J shed 1 base, with 12 bases lying between them. The CDR3 here is CASSMYRTGTNEKLFF. The CDR3, as DNA: TGTGCCAGTAGTATGTACCGAACGGGAACTAATGAAAAACTGTTTTTT.